This T cell receptor beta chain stems from a study of T cell changes during pregnancy in multiple sclerosis. The germline V gene encodes CDR1 GTSNPN and CDR2 SVGIG (reference sequence). There are 14 residues in the CDR3. The ends were cut back, 0 bases at V and 5 bases at J, with 12 bases in the middle. Clones were read by immunoSEQ multiplex PCR, and TCRdb kept only the in-frame ones, dropping some. The sample yields about 64,000 clones, 80% to 95% seen once. V usage is TRBV30 and J usage is TRBJ2-3; weak D call: TRBD2 (5 bases). The receptor was derived from a female donor with multiple sclerosis, enrolled in a pregnancy study. This specimen consisted of peripheral blood, obtained in the second trimester of pregnancy. This CDR3 is CAWSVDLAIDTQYF. The CDR3 DNA reads as TGTGCCTGGAGTGTAGATCTAGCTATAGATACGCAGTATTTT. The whole variable domain, filled in from reference TRBV30 and TRBJ2-3, reads SQTIHQWPATLVQPVGSPLSLECTVEGTSNPNLYWYRQAAGRGLQLLFYSVGIGQISSEVPQNLSASRPQDRQFILSSKKLLLSDSGFYLCAWSVDLAIDTQYFGPGTRLTVL.